The clone carrying this T cell receptor (beta chain) was found once. A read error may produce the germline difference seen at one junction end. The record originates from a study of blood T cell repertoires in COVID-19. Per the germline V gene, CDR1 is MDHEN and CDR2 is SYDVKM. This CDR3 spans 15 amino acids. Sequencing used immunoSEQ multiplex PCR; TCRdb keeps in-frame clones, though not all of them. The data show around 18,000 clones, around 77% seen once. Sequencing was done on a sample of peripheral blood. The receptor comes from a man in his sixties or seventies with COVID-19, enrolled during active disease. The chain links TRBV28 to TRBJ1-4; TRBD1 is a possible D gene (5 bases). The CDR3 sequence is CASRFRWGLNEKLFF. The CDR3 nucleotides are TGTGCCAGCCGTTTTCGTTGGGGACTCAATGAAAAACTGTTTTTT.